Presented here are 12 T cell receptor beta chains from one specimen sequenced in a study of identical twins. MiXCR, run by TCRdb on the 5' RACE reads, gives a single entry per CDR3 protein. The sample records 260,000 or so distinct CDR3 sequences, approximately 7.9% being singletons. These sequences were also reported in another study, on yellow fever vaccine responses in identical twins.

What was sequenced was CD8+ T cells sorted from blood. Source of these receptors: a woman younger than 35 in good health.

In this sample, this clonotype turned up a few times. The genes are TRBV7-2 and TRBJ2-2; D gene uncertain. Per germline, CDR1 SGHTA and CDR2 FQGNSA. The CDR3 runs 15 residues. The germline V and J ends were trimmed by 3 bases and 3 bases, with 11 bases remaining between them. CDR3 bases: TGTGCCAGCAGCTTTCGTGTCTTCTACACCGGGGAGCTGTTTTTT. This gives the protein CASSFRVFYTGELFF.

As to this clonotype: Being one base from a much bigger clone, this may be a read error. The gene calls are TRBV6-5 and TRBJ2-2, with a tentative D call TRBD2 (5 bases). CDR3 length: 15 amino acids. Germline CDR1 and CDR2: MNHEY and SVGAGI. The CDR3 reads CASSYLGPWAGEQFF. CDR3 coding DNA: TGTGCCAGCAGTTACCTCGGCCCATGGGCCGGGGAGCAGTTTTTT.

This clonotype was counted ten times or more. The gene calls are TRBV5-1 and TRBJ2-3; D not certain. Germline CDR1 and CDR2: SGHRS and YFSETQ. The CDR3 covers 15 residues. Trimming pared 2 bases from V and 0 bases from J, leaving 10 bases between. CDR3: CASSFSEISTDTQYF. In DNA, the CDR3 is TGCGCCAGCAGCTTTTCGGAAATTAGCACAGATACGCAGTATTTT.

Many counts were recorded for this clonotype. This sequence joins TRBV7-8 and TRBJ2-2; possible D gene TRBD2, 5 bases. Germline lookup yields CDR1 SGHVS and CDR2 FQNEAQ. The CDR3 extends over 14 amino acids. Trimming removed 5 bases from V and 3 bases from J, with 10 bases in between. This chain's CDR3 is CASSMRLYTGELFF. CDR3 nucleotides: TGTGCCAGCAGCATGAGACTATACACCGGGGAGCTGTTTTTT.

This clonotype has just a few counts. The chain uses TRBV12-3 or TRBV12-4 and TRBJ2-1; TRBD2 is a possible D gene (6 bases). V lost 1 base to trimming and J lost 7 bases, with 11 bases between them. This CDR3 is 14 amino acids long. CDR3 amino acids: CASSLGISGNEQFF. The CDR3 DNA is TGTGCCAGCAGTTTAGGTATTAGCGGAAATGAGCAGTTCTTC.

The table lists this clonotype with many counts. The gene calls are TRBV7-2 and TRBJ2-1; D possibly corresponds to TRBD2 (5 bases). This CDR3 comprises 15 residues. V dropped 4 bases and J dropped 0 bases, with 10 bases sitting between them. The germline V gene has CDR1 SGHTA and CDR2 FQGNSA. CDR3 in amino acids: CASSYTSYSYNEQFF. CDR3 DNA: TGTGCCAGCAGCTACACTAGTTACTCCTACAATGAGCAGTTCTTC. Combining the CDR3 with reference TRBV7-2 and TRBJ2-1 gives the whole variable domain GAGVSQSPSNKVTEKGKDVELRCDPISGHTALYWYRQSLGQGLEFLIYFQGNSAPDKSGLPSDRFSAERTGGSVSTLTIQRTQQEDSAVYLCASSYTSYSYNEQFFGPGTRLTVL.

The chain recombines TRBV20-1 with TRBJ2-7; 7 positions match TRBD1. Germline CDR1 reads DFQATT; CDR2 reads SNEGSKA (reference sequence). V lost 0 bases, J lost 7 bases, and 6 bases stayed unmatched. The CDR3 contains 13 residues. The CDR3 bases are TGCAGTGCTAGAGAACAGGGGCTGGGGGAGCAGTACGTC. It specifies CSAREQGLGEQYV.

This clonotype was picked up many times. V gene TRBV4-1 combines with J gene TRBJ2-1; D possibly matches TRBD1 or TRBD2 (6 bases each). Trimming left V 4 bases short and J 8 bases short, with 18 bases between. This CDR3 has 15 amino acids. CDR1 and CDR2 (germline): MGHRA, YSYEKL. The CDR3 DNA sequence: TGCGCCAGCAGCCCAGAATCACAGGAGGGGGATGAGCAGTTCTTC. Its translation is CASSPESQEGDEQFF.

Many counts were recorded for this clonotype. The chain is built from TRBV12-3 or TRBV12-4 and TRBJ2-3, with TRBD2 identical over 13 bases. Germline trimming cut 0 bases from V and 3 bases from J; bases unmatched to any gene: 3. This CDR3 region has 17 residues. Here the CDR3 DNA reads TGTGCCAGCAGTTTAGCCGTGACTAGCGGGAGGACAGATACGCAGTATTTT. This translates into CASSLAVTSGRTDTQYF.

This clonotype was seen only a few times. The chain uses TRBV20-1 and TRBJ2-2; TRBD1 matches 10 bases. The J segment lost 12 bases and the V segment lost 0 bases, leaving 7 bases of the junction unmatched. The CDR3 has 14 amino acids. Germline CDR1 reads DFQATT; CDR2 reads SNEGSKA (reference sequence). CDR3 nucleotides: TGCAGTGCTAGAGATGTGGGGGACAGGGGAAAGCTGTTTTTT. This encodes CSARDVGDRGKLFF.

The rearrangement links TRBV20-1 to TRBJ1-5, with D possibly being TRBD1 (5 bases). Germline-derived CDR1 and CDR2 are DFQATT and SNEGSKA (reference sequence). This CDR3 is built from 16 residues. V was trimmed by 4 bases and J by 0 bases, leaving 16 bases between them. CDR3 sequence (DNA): TGCAGTGCTACAACCGGGACTGGTGATAGCAATCAGCCCCAGCATTTT. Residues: CSATTGTGDSNQPQHF.

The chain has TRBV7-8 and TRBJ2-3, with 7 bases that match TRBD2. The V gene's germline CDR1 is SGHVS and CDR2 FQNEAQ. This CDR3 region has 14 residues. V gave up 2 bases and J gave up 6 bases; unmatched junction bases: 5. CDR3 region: CASSLSRGMDTQYF. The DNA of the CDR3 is TGTGCCAGCAGCTTATCGCGGGGGATGGATACGCAGTATTTT.